The present T cell receptor beta chain was sequenced within a study of shared clonotypes between healthy human individuals. This CDR3 region has 16 residues. Germline V CDR1 and CDR2: SGDLS, YYNGEE. Unmatched junction bases numbered 11, after V lost 0 bases and J lost 7 bases. Generated by immunoSEQ multiplex PCR, the TCRdb table keeps only in-frame clones and is missing some. The table includes around 1.4 million clones, approximately 98.5% detected once. This TCR was recovered from a man younger than 45 in good health. Material for sequencing was naive CD4+ T cells sorted from blood. The sample's subset: CD45RA+ positively selected. This sequence joins TRBV9 and TRBJ2-7, with TRBD2 matching over 9 bases. CDR3 amino acids: CASSVGGGRGTQEQYF. Here the CDR3 DNA reads TGTGCCAGCAGCGTAGGCGGCGGGAGGGGCACTCAGGAGCAGTACTTC.